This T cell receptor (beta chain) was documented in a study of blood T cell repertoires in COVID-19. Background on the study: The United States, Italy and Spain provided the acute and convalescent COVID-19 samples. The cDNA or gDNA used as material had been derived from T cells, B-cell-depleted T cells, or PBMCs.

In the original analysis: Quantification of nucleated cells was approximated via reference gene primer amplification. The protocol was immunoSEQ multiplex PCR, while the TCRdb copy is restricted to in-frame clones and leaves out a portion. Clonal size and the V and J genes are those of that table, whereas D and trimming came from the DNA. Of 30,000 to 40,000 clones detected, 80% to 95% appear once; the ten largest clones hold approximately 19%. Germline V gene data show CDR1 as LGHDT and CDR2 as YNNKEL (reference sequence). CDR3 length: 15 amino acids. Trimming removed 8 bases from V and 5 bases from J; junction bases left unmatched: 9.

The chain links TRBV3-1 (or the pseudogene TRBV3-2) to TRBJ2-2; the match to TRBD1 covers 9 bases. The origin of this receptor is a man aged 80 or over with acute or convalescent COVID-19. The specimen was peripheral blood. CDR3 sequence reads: CASWGRDRGTGELFF. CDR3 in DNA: TGTGCCAGCTGGGGTCGAGACAGGGGGACCGGGGAGCTGTTTTTT.